This is a list of T cell receptor beta chains from one sample in a study of CD8+CD57+ T cells in acquired aplastic anemia. MiXCR was run by TCRdb on the reads, yielding one entry per CDR3 protein. The sample shows 200,000 to 250,000 distinct CDR3 sequences, roughly 33% of them seen only once. The specimen sequenced was sorted CD4+, CD8+, or CD8+CD57+ T cells (not recorded which) from PBMCs. These receptors all stem from a human donor in good health, serving as a control. The CDR3 runs from the conserved cysteine through the conserved F or W. Each record gives: D gene, clone size, J gene, V gene, CDR3 protein, CDR3 DNA. A D gene is named only where the DNA matches it firmly. Expanded clones are given a class, and other clones once, few, many or no size at all.

D gene: TRBD1; clone size: few; J gene: TRBJ1-4; V gene: TRBV3-1; CDR3 protein: CASRRTGGGEKLFF; CDR3 DNA: TGTGCCAGCAGACGGACAGGGGGAGGTGAAAAACTGTTTTTT
D gene: NA; clone size: few; J gene: TRBJ1-5; V gene: TRBV6-1; CDR3 protein: CASREQHAAPQHF; CDR3 DNA: TGTGCCAGCCGGGAACAGCATGCAGCGCCCCAGCATTTT
D gene: TRBD1; clone size: many; J gene: TRBJ2-5; V gene: TRBV9; CDR3 protein: CASSPRTGLETQYF; CDR3 DNA: TGTGCCAGCAGCCCCAGGACAGGGTTAGAGACCCAGTACTTC
D gene: NA; clone size: many; J gene: TRBJ1-1; V gene: TRBV6-1; CDR3 protein: CASSAAGIEAFF; CDR3 DNA: TGTGCCAGCAGCGCTGCTGGGATTGAAGCTTTCTTT
D gene: TRBD1; clone size: many; J gene: TRBJ1-2; V gene: TRBV20-1; CDR3 protein: CSHRDSQNYGYTF; CDR3 DNA: TGCAGCCACCGGGACAGCCAGAACTATGGCTACACCTTC
D gene: TRBD2; clone size: NA; J gene: TRBJ2-3; V gene: TRBV10-2; CDR3 protein: CASSSSGGTDTQYF; CDR3 DNA: TGCGCCAGCAGTTCTAGCGGGGGAACAGATACGCAGTATTTT
D gene: NA; clone size: few; J gene: TRBJ2-3; V gene: TRBV20-1; CDR3 protein: CSAEKDWGTRTDTQYF; CDR3 DNA: TGCAGTGCTGAAAAAGATTGGGGAACCCGCACAGATACGCAGTATTTT
D gene: TRBD2; clone size: NA; J gene: TRBJ2-1; V gene: TRBV5-4; CDR3 protein: CASSFPLAGGDEQFF; CDR3 DNA: TGTGCCAGCAGCTTCCCACTAGCGGGGGGGGATGAGCAGTTCTTC
D gene: NA; clone size: few; J gene: TRBJ1-1; V gene: TRBV5-1; CDR3 protein: CASSVDLNTEAFF; CDR3 DNA: TGCGCCAGCAGCGTGGATCTGAACACTGAAGCTTTCTTT
D gene: NA; clone size: many; J gene: TRBJ1-2; V gene: TRBV4-1; CDR3 protein: CASSQVSYGYTF; CDR3 DNA: TGCGCCAGCAGCCAAGTTTCCTATGGCTACACCTTC
D gene: TRBD2; clone size: many; J gene: TRBJ2-3; V gene: TRBV11-2; CDR3 protein: CASSYLAAPSTDTQYF; CDR3 DNA: TGTGCCAGCAGCTATCTAGCGGCCCCTAGCACAGATACGCAGTATTTT
D gene: NA; clone size: NA; J gene: TRBJ2-1; V gene: TRBV24-1; CDR3 protein: CATSDNKGLNEQFF; CDR3 DNA: TGTGCCACCAGTGATAATAAGGGGCTCAATGAGCAGTTCTTC
D gene: NA; clone size: NA; J gene: TRBJ1-6; V gene: TRBV7-6; CDR3 protein: CASSQATYSPLHF; CDR3 DNA: TGTGCCAGCAGCCAGGCTACTTATTCACCCCTCCACTTT
D gene: TRBD1; clone size: NA; J gene: TRBJ2-1; V gene: TRBV5-1; CDR3 protein: CASSLGDREGNEQFF; CDR3 DNA: TGCGCCAGCAGCTTGGGGGACAGGGAAGGTAATGAGCAGTTCTTC
D gene: NA; clone size: many; J gene: TRBJ1-2; V gene: TRBV7-9; CDR3 protein: CASSLQANYGYTF; CDR3 DNA: TGTGCCAGCAGCCTCCAGGCAAACTATGGCTACACCTTC
D gene: NA; clone size: NA; J gene: TRBJ1-1; V gene: TRBV5-1; CDR3 protein: CASSLARVRSNTEAFF; CDR3 DNA: TGCGCCAGCAGCTTGGCCAGGGTCCGGAGTAACACTGAAGCTTTCTTT
D gene: NA; clone size: few; J gene: TRBJ1-2; V gene: TRBV30; CDR3 protein: CAWSVLAAVGGYTF; CDR3 DNA: TGTGCCTGGAGTGTACTAGCAGCTGTGGGTGGCTACACCTTC